A single TCR beta chain is shown here with its context. These data originate in a study of blood T cell repertoires in COVID-19. About the research overall: Acute-phase and convalescent COVID-19 samples originated in the United States, Italy and Spain. Sample material is recorded as cDNA or gDNA derived from T cells, B-cell-depleted T cells, or PBMCs.

Original handling: The authors estimated nucleated cell counts from reference gene primer amplification. Data came from immunoSEQ multiplex PCR; TCRdb stores just in-frame clones and leaves some out. V and J calls and clone size are copied from that table; D and trimming were computed from the DNA. The table shows approximately 60,000 clones, with over 70% occurring only once. The sequence was collected from a human donor in a cohort sampled during active COVID-19. Sequencing was carried out using peripheral blood.

CDR3 sequence: CASSRWAGQTEAFF. The CDR3 region has the DNA TGTGCCAGCAGCCGTTGGGCCGGCCAGACTGAAGCTTTCTTT. The chain couples TRBV7-9 to TRBJ1-1; D call uncertain. Germline values: CDR1 SEHNR, CDR2 FQNEAQ (reference sequence). The CDR3 has 14 amino acids. Trimming pared 5 bases from V and 5 bases from J, leaving 15 bases between. The full variable domain, its missing parts supplied by reference TRBV7-9 and TRBJ1-1, is DTGVSQNPRHKITKRGQNVTFRCDPISEHNRLYWYRQTLGQGPEFLTYFQNEAQLEKSRLLSDRFSAERPKGSFSTLEIQRTEQGDSAMYLCASSRWAGQTEAFFGQGTRLTVV.